This entry describes one T cell receptor beta chain. This specimen belongs to a study of CD4 and CD8 cells across lung adenocarcinoma regions. CDR3 length equals 13 residues. CDR1 is MNHNS, CDR2 SASEGT, per germline. Trimming cost V 6 bases and J 8 bases, with 15 bases left between them. Donors had localized lung adenocarcinoma, a non-small cell lung cancer. One entry per CDR3 protein results from TCRdb running MiXCR on the PCR reads. The sample contains 3,400 or so distinct CDR3 sequences, around 50% of which appear only once. The chain carries TRBV6-1 and TRBJ2-3; D may be TRBD2 (5 bases). This sequence originates from a female donor with lung adenocarcinoma. The CD4 and CD8 labels of this study may be unreliable. Input material: CD4+ T cells from the center of a lung tumor. Written as DNA, the CDR3 is TGTGCCAGCAGGAGGGCGGAAACCCCTACGCAGTATTTT. Its translation: CASRRAETPTQYF.